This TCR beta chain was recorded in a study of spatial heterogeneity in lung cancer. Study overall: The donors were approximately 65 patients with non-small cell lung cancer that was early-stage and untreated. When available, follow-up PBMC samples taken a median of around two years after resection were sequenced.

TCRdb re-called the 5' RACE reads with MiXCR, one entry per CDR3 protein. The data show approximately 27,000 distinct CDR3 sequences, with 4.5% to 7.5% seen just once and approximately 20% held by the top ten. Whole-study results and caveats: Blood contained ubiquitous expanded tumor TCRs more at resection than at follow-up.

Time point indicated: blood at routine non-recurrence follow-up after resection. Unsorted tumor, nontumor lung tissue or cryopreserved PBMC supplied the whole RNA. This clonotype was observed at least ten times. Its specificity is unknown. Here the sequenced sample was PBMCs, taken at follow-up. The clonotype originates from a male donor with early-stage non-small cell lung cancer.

In nucleotides, the CDR3 is TGCAGCGTTCGGGACACCTACGAGCAGTACTTC. Its protein is CSVRDTYEQYF. V is TRBV29-1 and J is TRBJ2-7; maybe TRBD1 (6 bases). Deletions cut 5 bases from V and 2 bases from J, with 7 bases between. The CDR3 is 11 residues long. Germline loops: CDR1 SQVTM, CDR2 ANQGSEA.